Listed here are 18 T cell receptor beta chains from one sample, sequenced in a study of vaccination and CD4 T cells after COVID-19. Treatment indicated: roughly ten-day PBMC culture with coronavirus spike peptide pools or control peptides (ViraFEST assay). For these receptors, no antigen is known. Oncomine TCR Beta short-read sequencing was applied to DNA from cultured CD4+ T cells. From the PCR reads, TCRdb called clonotypes with MiXCR, one entry per CDR3 protein. This repertoire shows fewer than 20,000 distinct CDR3 sequences, roughly half found once; its top ten account for around 13%. The sample comprised CD4+ T cells from blood, cultured in vitro. These receptors all stem from a human donor who had recovered from COVID-19.

This clonotype was seen a handful of times. The V and J genes are TRBV6-1 and TRBJ2-3, with D tentatively TRBD2 (5 bases). The CDR3 totals 18 residues. Looked up from germline, CDR1 is MNHNS and CDR2 is SASEGT. Trimming shortened V by 4 bases and J by 4 bases, and 24 bases separated the two germline ends. CDR3 bases: TGTGCCAGCAGTGTTGGGAGAGGGCGACTTGGTAGGCCAGATACGCAGTATTTT. Protein: CASSVGRGRLGRPDTQYF.

The chain couples TRBV15 to TRBJ2-7; D might be TRBD2 (6 bases). Trimming removed 2 bases at V and 2 bases at J, with 10 bases between. The CDR3 is 14 amino acids. Germline CDR1 LNHNV, CDR2 YYDKDF (reference sequence). The CDR3 protein is CATSRITGAYEQYF. The DNA of the CDR3 is TGTGCCACCAGCAGAATTACGGGAGCCTACGAGCAGTACTTC.

The CDR3 loop is CASSSRDTTLGYTF. The CDR3 nucleotides read TGTGCCAGCAGCAGCCGGGACACTACACTGGGCTACACCTTC. The V and J genes are TRBV7-2 and TRBJ1-2; maybe TRBD1 (6 bases). Germline CDR1 is SGHTA and CDR2 is FQGNSA. Trimming took off 5 bases at V and 8 bases at J, with 18 bases between the two ends. The CDR3 runs to 14 residues. Based on the CDR3 plus reference TRBV7-2 and TRBJ1-2, the full variable domain is GAGVSQSPSNKVTEKGKDVELRCDPISGHTALYWYRQSLGQGLEFLIYFQGNSAPDKSGLPSDRFSAERTGGSVSTLTIQRTQQEDSAVYLCASSSRDTTLGYTFGSGTRLTVV.

This clonotype has more than one count but fewer than ten. The CDR3 nucleotides are TGTGCCAGCAGCTTACAGTGGCGTTTCACCGGGGAGCTGTTTTTT. Encoded protein: CASSLQWRFTGELFF. V usage is TRBV7-2 and J usage is TRBJ2-2; D gene ambiguous. Germline CDR1 SGHTA, CDR2 FQGNSA. The CDR3 length is 15 residues. Trimming cost V 2 bases and J 4 bases, with 11 bases left between them.

This clonotype turned up a few times. V gene TRBV10-1 combines with J gene TRBJ1-5; D might be TRBD1 (6 bases). The CDR3 runs 19 residues. The germline V gene has CDR1 WNHNN and CDR2 SYGVQD (reference sequence). The V end was cut by 6 bases, the J end by 0 bases, with 24 bases between. The CDR3 sequence: CASRSRTGGRLYSNQPQHF. The CDR3 DNA reads as TGCGCCAGCAGGTCCAGGACGGGGGGCAGACTTTATAGCAATCAGCCCCAGCATTTT.

This chain links TRBV12-3 or TRBV12-4 with TRBJ2-3; 7 bases map to TRBD2. Germline trimming cut 5 bases from V and 5 bases from J; bases unmatched to any gene: 10. The CDR3 runs 15 residues. CDR3 residues: CASSQGRGRGDTQYF. The CDR3 DNA sequence: TGTGCCAGCAGTCAAGGGAGGGGCCGGGGAGATACGCAGTATTTT.

The chain couples TRBV10-2 to TRBJ1-2, with D unclear. Germline V gene lookup returns CDR1 WSHSY and CDR2 SAAADI. V was clipped by 2 bases and J by 0 bases, with 10 bases between them. The CDR3 contains 15 residues. CDR3 protein: CASSERVLTNYGYTF. Written as DNA, the CDR3 is TGCGCCAGCAGTGAGCGGGTGTTAACTAACTATGGCTACACCTTC.

The J gene is TRBJ1-1, the V gene TRBV29-1; D is undetermined. With 0 bases removed from V and 0 bases from J, the gap between germline ends came to 11 bases. Germline lookup yields CDR1 SQVTM and CDR2 ANQGSEA. The CDR3 is 15 amino acids. DNA for the CDR3: TGCAGCGTTGAAGATTTGACCTGGGTGAACACTGAAGCTTTCTTT. Protein: CSVEDLTWVNTEAFF. The entire variable domain, with the rest obtained from reference TRBV29-1 and TRBJ1-1, is as follows: SAVISQKPSRDICQRGTSLTIQCQVDSQVTMMFWYRQQPGQSLTLIATANQGSEATYESGFVIDKFPISRPNLTFSTLTVSNMSPEDSSIYLCSVEDLTWVNTEAFFGQGTRLTVV.

The chain carries TRBV15 and TRBJ1-2, with D perhaps matching TRBD1 (6 bases). V lost 1 base and J 4 bases, leaving 19 bases between the germline ends. CDR3 length: 17 amino acids. The V gene's germline CDR1 is LNHNV and CDR2 YYDKDF (reference sequence). The CDR3 DNA follows: TGTGCCACCAGCAGAGGGCAAGGGGGAGGACGGCCCTATGGCTACACCTTC. It encodes CATSRGQGGGRPYGYTF.

J is TRBJ2-5 and V is TRBV7-7; 7 nucleotides align to TRBD1. The V segment lost 1 base and the J segment 1 base; nucleotides outside the gene matches: 6. The CDR3 has 16 amino acids. Per germline, CDR1 SSHAT and CDR2 FNYEAQ (reference sequence). Here the CDR3 DNA reads TGTGCCAGCAGCTTAGGGGACAGACTTTTCCAAGAGACCCAGTACTTC. Its protein is CASSLGDRLFQETQYF. Full variable domain (missing parts from reference TRBV7-7 and TRBJ2-5): GAGVSQSPRYKVTKRGQDVTLRCDPISSHATLYWYQQALGQGPEFLTYFNYEAQPDKSGLPSDRFSAERPEGSISTLTIQRTEQRDSAMYRCASSLGDRLFQETQYFGPGTRLLVL.

By share, this clonotype counts as large. V usage is TRBV7-2 and J usage is TRBJ2-5; D is unresolved. Germline V CDR1 and CDR2: SGHTA, FQGNSA. The CDR3 is 13 residues long. Trimming took 3 bases from V and 4 from J, leaving 9 bases between them. CDR3 DNA sequence: TGTGCCAGCAGCTTCACGGGTGGAGAGACCCAGTACTTC. Translated: CASSFTGGETQYF.

This chain joins TRBV7-2 and TRBJ1-1; tentative D call: TRBD1 (5 bases). The length of the CDR3 is 14 residues. V was pared by 5 bases and J by 2 bases, with 12 bases between. Germline CDR1 is SGHTA and CDR2 is FQGNSA. The CDR3 spells CASSPGTANTEAFF. CDR3 DNA: TGTGCCAGCAGCCCCGGGACCGCAAACACTGAAGCTTTCTTT.

The rearrangement uses TRBV2 and TRBJ2-7; perhaps TRBD1 as D (5 bases). This CDR3 comprises 14 residues. Trimming cost V 5 bases and J 7 bases, with 18 bases left between them. Germline V gene sequence: CDR1 SNHLY, CDR2 FYNNEI. The CDR3 sequence: CASSYSMTVLEQYF. In DNA form, the CDR3 reads TGTGCCAGCAGTTACAGTATGACAGTACTAGAGCAGTACTTC.

This clonotype was picked up one time. CDR3 sequence: CASSLSQVGNTIYF. For the CDR3, the DNA is TGTGCCAGTAGTTTGAGCCAGGTGGGAAACACCATATATTTT. V usage is TRBV19 and J usage is TRBJ1-3; no clear D. Trimming cost V 5 bases and J 4 bases, with 12 bases left between them. The CDR3 runs to 14 residues. The germline V gene encodes CDR1 LNHDA and CDR2 SQIVND (reference sequence).

The chain is built from TRBV27 and TRBJ1-5; D gene ambiguous. Trimming stripped 6 bases from V and 6 bases from J, with 15 bases between. The CDR3 has 14 residues. Looked up from germline, CDR1 is MNHEY and CDR2 is SMNVEV (reference sequence). CDR3 nucleotides: TGTGCCAGCAGCCCTGGGATAGGGAGTCAGCCCCAGCATTTT. Amino acids: CASSPGIGSQPQHF.

The chain has TRBV2 and TRBJ1-1, with TRBD1 matching 9 bases. The CDR3 spans 15 residues. V was pared by 8 bases and J by 5 bases, with 12 bases of the junction left unmatched. Germline V gene sequence: CDR1 SNHLY, CDR2 FYNNEI. DNA of the CDR3: TGTGCCAGCTTACCGTCCGGGACAGGGTGGACTGAAGCTTTCTTT. Encoded protein: CASLPSGTGWTEAFF. Based on the CDR3 plus reference TRBV2 and TRBJ1-1, the full variable domain is EPEVTQTPSHQVTQMGQEVILRCVPISNHLYFYWYRQILGQKVEFLVSFYNNEISEKSEIFDDQFSVERPDGSNFTLKIRSTKLEDSAMYFCASLPSGTGWTEAFFGQGTRLTVV.

This clonotype was seen once. The rearrangement joins TRBV6-1 to TRBJ2-7; TRBD2 aligns across 10 bases. Unmatched junction bases numbered 7, after V lost 2 bases and J lost 9 bases. Germline loops: CDR1 MNHNS, CDR2 SASEGT. This CDR3 region has 14 residues. CDR3 amino acids: CASSETFSGRLQYF. The DNA for the CDR3 is TGTGCCAGCAGTGAAACTTTTAGCGGGAGGTTGCAGTACTTC.

The rearrangement links TRBV27 to TRBJ2-3, with 7 positions matching TRBD2. The CDR3 is made up of 15 amino acids. V gave up 6 bases and J gave up 4 bases; unmatched junction bases: 10. Germline CDR1 MNHEY, CDR2 SMNVEV (reference sequence). In DNA, the CDR3 is TGTGCCAGCAGCCGCGGGGGAGGCAGGGCAGATACGCAGTATTTT. Translation gives CASSRGGGRADTQYF.